The 4 T cell receptor beta chains listed next were all sequenced from one sample in a study of Tregs in tolerant kidney transplant recipients. TCRdb keeps only in-frame clones here, not all; method: immunoSEQ multiplex PCR. The sample table sets out 50,000 or so clones. The sequenced sample was CD4+ T cells from blood, obtained before the transplant. The origin of the receptors is a human donor who received a combined kidney and bone marrow transplant.

Comments on this clone: The read is 3 residues too short to cover the CDR3 end, so that end is filled in from the germline J gene. This rearrangement joins TRBV18 to TRBJ2-2; 10 bases are a match to TRBD1. Germline CDR1 reads KGHSH; CDR2 reads LQKENI. Trimming removed 3 bases from V and 5 bases from J; junction bases left unmatched: 6. This CDR3 is built from 16 residues. This CDR3 is CASSPQGQGSTGELFF. Incomplete CDR3 DNA: TGTGCCAGCTCACCTCAGGGACAGGGGTCGACCGGGGAG.

To note about this clone: Read sequence stops 3 residues before the CDR3 end, and the germline J gene provides the missing end. The rearrangement joins TRBV20-1 to TRBJ1-4, with 7 bases fitting TRBD1. The germline V gene encodes CDR1 DFQATT and CDR2 SNEGSKA (reference sequence). The CDR3 sequence is 13 residues long. With 4 bases clipped from V and 8 bases from J, the junction kept 7 bases outside the gene matches. The DNA read from the CDR3 is TGCAGTGCTACCGACAGGGCTCGGGAAAAA. It codes for CSATDRAREK. The entire CDR3 is CSATDRAREKLFF.

Note on this clone: Coverage ceases 3 residues before the CDR3 finishes, and the germline J gene fills in the end. The chain has TRBV19 and TRBJ2-1; D is ambiguous. The CDR3 runs to 16 residues. V gave up 4 bases and J gave up 0 bases, with 13 bases separating them. CDR1 and CDR2 from the germline V gene are LNHDA and SQIVND (reference sequence). The CDR3 is CASSKRATSSYNEQFF. The part of the CDR3 DNA that was read is TGTGCCAGTAGTAAAAGGGCCACGAGCTCCTACAATGAG.

In regard to this clone: The read ends 3 residues early relative to the CDR3; the germline J gene fills the gap. The chain joins TRBV7-2 to TRBJ2-5, with a weak D call TRBD1 (5 bases). The germline V gene encodes CDR1 SGHTA and CDR2 FQGNSA. This CDR3 contains 14 residues. Trimming pared 5 bases from V and 2 bases from J, leaving 12 bases between. CDR3 DNA (partial): TGTGCCAGCAGCGCTCGACAGAGACAAGAGACC. Its protein is CASSARQRQET. The whole CDR3 sequence is CASSARQRQETQYF.